This TCR beta chain was sequenced during a study of blood T cell repertoires in COVID-19. Background on the study: Samples of COVID-19 (acute and convalescent) were obtained from the United States, Italy and Spain.

Under the authors' procedure: Counts of nucleated cells, estimated from reference gene primer amplification, were obtained. Assay used: immunoSEQ multiplex PCR; TCRdb lists only in-frame clones, some missing. V and J calls plus clone size are reproduced from that table; the DNA served to infer D and trimming. The sample lists 140,000 to 150,000 clones; 85% to 90% were seen once. V lost 6 bases to trimming and J lost 0 bases; unmatched junction nucleotides: 6. Looked up from germline, CDR1 is MNHNY and CDR2 is SVGAGI (reference sequence). CDR3 length: 16 amino acids. Patients from Seattle were sampled longitudinally, starting during active infection.

The sample consisted of peripheral blood. The TCR was taken from a man between 18 and 35 years old with COVID-19, enrolled during active disease. The J gene is TRBJ2-1, the V gene TRBV6-6; 9 nucleotides align to TRBD2. Here the CDR3 DNA reads TGTGCCAGCAGCCTACGGCGGGAGGGCTCCTACAATGAGCAGTTCTTC. Translated: CASSLRREGSYNEQFF.